This TCR beta chain was found in a study of OX40 agonist ivuxolimab in advanced cancers. Trimming removed 4 bases at V and 6 bases at J, with 13 bases between. Germline V gene sequence: CDR1 SEHNR, CDR2 FQNEAQ (reference sequence). This CDR3 contains 13 residues. Data came from immunoSEQ multiplex PCR; TCRdb stores just in-frame clones and leaves some out. This sample has 65,000 to 90,000 clones, with roughly 86% found just once. This clone was observed a handful of times. This receptor was taken from an adult with an advanced solid tumor such as melanoma, head and neck, liver or kidney cancer. Sequences were derived from CD4+ or CD8+ T cells sorted from blood, sampled in a trial of the OX40 agonist ivuxolimab. V and J are TRBV7-9 and TRBJ2-7, with D perhaps assigned TRBD1 or TRBD2 (5 bases each). CDR3 DNA sequence: TGTGCCAGCAGCTGGGGACCAGCAGCCGAGCAGTACTTC. Residues: CASSWGPAAEQYF.